This TCR beta chain was sequenced during a study of regulatory T cells. Points on this clone: What it binds is not known.

Patients, 2 to 39 years old, had expanded memory T-cell proportions. Trimming took 6 bases from V and 1 from J, leaving 18 bases between them. CDR3 length equals 16 residues. Per germline, CDR1 MDHEN and CDR2 SYDVKM. Whole-study results and caveats: Patient CD8+ T cells trended nonsignificantly toward lower Shannon entropy than control CD8+ cells. Regulatory T cells showed the strongest V-J pair restriction and V/J gene skewing among patient repertoires.

Amplification used 52 TRBV primers and 13 TRBJ primers. Sequencing was performed with immunoSEQ multiplex PCR; in TCRdb, only in-frame clones are kept and a portion is missing. The sample holds about 20,000 clones, approximately 94% seen once. The sample consisted of CD8+ T cells sorted from blood. This TCR came from a child under 10 years old with CD3G deficiency. This sequence joins TRBV28 and TRBJ1-2; D not resolved. The CDR3 loop reads CASSPQQRLLNYGYTF. The DNA for the CDR3 is TGTGCCAGCAGCCCTCAACAGCGGCTTCTTAACTATGGCTACACCTTC.